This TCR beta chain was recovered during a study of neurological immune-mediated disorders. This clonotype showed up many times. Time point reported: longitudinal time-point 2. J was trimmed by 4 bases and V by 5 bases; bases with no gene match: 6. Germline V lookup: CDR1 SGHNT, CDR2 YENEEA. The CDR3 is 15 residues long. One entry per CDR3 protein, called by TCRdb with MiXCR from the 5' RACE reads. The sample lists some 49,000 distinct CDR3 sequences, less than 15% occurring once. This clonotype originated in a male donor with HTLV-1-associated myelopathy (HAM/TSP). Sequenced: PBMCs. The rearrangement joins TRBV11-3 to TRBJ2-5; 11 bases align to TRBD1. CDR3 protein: CASSPGQGVGETQYF. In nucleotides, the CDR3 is TGTGCCAGCAGCCCGGGACAGGGGGTTGGAGAGACCCAGTACTTC.